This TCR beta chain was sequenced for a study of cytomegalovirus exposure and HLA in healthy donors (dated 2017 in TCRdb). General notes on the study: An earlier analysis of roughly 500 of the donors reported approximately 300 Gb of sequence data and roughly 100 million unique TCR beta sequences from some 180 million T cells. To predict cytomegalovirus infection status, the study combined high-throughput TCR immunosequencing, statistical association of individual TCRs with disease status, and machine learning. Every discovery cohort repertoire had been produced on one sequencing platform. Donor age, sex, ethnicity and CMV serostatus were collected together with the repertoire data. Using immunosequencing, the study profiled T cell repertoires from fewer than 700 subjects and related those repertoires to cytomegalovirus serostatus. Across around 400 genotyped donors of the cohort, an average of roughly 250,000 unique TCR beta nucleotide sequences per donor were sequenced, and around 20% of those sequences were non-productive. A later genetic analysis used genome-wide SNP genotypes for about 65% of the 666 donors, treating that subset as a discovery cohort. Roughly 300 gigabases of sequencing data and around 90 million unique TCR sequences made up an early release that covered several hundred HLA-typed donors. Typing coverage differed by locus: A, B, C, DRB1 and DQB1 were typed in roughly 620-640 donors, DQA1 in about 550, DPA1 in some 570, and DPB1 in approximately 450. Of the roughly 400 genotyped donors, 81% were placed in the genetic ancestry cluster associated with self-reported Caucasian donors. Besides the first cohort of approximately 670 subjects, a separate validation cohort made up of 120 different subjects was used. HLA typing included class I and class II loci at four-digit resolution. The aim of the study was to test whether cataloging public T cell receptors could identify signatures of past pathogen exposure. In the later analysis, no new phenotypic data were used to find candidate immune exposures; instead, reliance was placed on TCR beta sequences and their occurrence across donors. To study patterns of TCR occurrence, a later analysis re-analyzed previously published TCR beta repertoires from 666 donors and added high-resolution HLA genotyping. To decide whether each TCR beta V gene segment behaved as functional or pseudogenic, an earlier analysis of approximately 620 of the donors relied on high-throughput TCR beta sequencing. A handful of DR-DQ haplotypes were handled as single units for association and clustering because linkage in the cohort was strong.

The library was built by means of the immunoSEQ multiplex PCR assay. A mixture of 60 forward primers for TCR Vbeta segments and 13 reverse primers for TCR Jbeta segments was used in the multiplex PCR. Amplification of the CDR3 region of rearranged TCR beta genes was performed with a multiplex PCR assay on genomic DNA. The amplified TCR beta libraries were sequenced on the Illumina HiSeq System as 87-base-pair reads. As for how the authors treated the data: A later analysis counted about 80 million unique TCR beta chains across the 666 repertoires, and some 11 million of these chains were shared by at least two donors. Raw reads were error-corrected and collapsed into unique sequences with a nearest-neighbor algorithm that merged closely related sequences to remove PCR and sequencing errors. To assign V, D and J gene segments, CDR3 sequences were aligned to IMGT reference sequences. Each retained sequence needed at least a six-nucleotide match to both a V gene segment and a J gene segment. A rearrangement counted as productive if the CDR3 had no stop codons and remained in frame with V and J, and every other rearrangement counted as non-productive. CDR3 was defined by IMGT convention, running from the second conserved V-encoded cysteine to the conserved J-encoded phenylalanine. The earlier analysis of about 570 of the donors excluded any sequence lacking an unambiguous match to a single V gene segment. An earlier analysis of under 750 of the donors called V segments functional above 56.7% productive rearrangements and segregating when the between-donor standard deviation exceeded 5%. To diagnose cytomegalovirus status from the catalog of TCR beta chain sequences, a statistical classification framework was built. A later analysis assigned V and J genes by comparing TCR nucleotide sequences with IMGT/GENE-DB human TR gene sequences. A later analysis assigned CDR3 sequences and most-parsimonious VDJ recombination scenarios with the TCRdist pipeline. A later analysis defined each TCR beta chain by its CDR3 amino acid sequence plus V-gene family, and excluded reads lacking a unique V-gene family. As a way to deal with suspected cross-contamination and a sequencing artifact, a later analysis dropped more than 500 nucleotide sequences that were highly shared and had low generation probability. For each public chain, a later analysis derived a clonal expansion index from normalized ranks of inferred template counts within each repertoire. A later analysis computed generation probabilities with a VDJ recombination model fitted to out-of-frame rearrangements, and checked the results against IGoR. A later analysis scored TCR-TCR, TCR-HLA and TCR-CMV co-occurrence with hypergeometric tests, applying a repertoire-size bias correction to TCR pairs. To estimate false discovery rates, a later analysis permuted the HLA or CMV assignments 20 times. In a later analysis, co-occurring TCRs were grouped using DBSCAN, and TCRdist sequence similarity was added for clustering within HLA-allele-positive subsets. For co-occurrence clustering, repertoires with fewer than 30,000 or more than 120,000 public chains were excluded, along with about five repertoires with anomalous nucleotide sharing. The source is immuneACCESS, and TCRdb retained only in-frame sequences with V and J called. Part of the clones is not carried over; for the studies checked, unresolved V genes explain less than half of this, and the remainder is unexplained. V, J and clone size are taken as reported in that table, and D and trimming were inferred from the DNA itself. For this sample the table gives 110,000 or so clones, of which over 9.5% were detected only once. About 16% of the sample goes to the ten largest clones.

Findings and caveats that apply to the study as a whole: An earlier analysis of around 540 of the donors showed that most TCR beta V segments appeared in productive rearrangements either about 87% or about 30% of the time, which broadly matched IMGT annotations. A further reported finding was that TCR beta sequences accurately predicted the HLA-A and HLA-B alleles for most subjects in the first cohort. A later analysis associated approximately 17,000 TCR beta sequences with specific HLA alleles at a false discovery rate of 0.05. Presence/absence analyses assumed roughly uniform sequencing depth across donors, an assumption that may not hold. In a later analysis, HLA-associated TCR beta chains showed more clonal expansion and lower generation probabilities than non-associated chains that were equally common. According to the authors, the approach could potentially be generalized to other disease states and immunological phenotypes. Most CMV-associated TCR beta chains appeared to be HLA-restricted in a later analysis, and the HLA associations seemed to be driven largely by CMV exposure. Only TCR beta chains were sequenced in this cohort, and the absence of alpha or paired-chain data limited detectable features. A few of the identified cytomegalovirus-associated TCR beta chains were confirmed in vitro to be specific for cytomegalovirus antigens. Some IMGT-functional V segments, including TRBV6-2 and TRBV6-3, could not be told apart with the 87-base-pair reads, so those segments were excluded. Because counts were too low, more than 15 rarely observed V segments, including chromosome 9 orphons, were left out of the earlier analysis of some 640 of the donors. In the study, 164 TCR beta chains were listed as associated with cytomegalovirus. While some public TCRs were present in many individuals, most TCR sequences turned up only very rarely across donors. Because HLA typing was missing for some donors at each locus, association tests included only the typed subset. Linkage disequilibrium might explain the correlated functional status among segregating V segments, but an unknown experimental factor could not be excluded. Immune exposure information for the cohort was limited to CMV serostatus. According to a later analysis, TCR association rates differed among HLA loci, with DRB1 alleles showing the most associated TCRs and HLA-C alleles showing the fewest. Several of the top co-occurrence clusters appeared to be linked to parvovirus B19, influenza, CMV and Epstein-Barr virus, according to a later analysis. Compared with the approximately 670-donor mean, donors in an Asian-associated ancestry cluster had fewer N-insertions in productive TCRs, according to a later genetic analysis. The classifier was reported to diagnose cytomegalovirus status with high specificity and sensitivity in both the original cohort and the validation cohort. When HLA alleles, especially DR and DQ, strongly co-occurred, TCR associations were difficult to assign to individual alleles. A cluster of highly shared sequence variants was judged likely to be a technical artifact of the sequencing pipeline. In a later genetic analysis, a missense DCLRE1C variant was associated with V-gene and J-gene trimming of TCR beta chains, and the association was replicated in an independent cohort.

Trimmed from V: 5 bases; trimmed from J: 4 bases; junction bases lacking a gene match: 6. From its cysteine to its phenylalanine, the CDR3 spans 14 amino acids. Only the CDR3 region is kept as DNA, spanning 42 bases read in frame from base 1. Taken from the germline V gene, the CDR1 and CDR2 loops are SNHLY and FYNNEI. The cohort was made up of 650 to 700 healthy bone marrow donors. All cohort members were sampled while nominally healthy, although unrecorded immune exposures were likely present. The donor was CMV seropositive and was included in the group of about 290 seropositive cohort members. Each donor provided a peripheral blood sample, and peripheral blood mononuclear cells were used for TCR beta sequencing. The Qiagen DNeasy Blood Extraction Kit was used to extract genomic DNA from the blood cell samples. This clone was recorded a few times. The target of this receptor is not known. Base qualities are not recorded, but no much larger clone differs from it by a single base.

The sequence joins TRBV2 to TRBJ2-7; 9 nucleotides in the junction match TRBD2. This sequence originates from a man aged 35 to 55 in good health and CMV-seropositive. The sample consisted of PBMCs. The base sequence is TGTGCCAGCAGTTTGGTAGCGGGAGATTACGAGCAGTACTTC. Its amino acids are CASSLVAGDYEQYF. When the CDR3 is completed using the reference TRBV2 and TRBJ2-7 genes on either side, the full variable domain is EPEVTQTPSHQVTQMGQEVILRCVPISNHLYFYWYRQILGQKVEFLVSFYNNEISEKSEIFDDQFSVERPDGSNFTLKIRSTKLEDSAMYFCASSLVAGDYEQYFGPGTRLTVT.